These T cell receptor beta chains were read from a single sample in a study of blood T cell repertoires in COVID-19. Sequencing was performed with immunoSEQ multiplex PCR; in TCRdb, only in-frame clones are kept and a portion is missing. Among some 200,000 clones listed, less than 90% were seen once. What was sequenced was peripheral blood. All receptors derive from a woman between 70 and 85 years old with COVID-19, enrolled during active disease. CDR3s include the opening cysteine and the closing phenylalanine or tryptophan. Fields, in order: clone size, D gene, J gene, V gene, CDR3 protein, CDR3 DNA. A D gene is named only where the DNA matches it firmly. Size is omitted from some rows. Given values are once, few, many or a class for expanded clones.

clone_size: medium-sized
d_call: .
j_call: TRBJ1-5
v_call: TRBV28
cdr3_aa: CASRIQGSNQPQHF
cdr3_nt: TGTGCCAGCAGGATTCAGGGGAGTAACCAGCCCCAGCATTTT

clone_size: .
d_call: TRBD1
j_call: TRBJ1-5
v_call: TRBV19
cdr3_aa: CASSTDRGTYSNQPQHF
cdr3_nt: TGTGCCAGTAGTACGGACAGGGGAACCTATAGCAATCAGCCCCAGCATTTT

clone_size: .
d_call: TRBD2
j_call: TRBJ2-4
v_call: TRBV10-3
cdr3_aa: CAISESAREGSGQYF
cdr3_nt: TGTGCCATCAGTGAGTCAGCAAGGGAGGGGAGCGGGCAGTACTTC

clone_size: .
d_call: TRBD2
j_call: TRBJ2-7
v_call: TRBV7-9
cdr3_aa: CASSLGTSRLGEQYF
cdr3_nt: TGTGCCAGCAGCTTAGGGACTAGTAGGTTGGGGGAGCAGTACTTC

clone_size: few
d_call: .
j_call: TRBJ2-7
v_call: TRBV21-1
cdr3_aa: CASSTWTGNKRSYEQYF
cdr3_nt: TGTGCCAGCAGCACCTGGACAGGGAATAAACGCTCCTACGAGCAGTACTTC

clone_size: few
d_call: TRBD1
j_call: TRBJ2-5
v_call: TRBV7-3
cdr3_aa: CASSPDRGRQETQYF
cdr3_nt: TGTGCCAGCAGCCCCGACAGGGGACGCCAAGAGACCCAGTACTTC

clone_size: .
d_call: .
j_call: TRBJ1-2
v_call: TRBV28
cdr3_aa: CASSGPGHGYTF
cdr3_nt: TGTGCCAGCAGTGGCCCAGGGCATGGCTACACCTTC

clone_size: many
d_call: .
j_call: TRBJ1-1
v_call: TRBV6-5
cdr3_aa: CASSYSAAFMNTEAFF
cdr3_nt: TGTGCCAGCAGTTACTCGGCAGCGTTCATGAACACTGAAGCTTTCTTT

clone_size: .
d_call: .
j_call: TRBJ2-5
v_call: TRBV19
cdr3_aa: CASSKGRGIQETQYF
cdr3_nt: TGTGCCAGTAGTAAAGGGAGGGGGATCCAAGAGACCCAGTACTTC

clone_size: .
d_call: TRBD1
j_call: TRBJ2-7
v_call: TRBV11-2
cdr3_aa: CASSLLQGFYEQYF
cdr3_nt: TGTGCCAGCAGCTTATTACAGGGGTTTTACGAGCAGTACTTC

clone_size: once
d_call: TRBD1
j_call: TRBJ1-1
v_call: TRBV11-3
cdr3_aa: CAGSLGQGANTEAFF
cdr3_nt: TGTGCCGGGTCCTTGGGACAGGGGGCGAACACTGAAGCTTTCTTT

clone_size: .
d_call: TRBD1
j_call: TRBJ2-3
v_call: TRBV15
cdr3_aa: CATGQGDIADTQYF
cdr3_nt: TGTGCCACCGGACAGGGAGACATTGCAGATACGCAGTATTTT

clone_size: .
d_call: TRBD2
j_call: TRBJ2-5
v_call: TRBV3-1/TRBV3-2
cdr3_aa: CASSQDAAGVYRETQYF
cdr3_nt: TGTGCCAGCAGCCAAGATGCGGCGGGGGTTTATCGGGAGACCCAGTACTTC

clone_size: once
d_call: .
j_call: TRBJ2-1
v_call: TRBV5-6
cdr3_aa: CASSLTSNNEQFF
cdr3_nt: TGTGCCAGCAGCTTAACTAGCAATAATGAGCAGTTCTTC

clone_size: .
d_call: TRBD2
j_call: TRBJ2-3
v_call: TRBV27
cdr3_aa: CASSLGAGGGDTQYF
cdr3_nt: TGTGCCAGCAGTTTAGGAGCGGGGGGGGGAGATACGCAGTATTTT

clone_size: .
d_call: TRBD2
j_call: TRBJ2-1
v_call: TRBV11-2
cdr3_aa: CASSPVGGGANEQFF
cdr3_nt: TGTGCCAGCAGCCCCGTAGGCGGGGGGGCAAATGAGCAGTTCTTC

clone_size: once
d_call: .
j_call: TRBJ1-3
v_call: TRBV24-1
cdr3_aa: CATSDPQGEGGNTIYF
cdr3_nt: TGTGCCACCAGTGATCCTCAAGGGGAAGGCGGAAACACCATATATTTT

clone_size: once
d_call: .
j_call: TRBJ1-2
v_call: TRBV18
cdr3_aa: CASSPNQGTNYGYTF
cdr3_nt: TGTGCCAGCTCACCTAATCAGGGGACTAACTATGGCTACACCTTC

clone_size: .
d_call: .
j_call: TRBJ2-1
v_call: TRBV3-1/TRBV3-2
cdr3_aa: CASSYGSTYNEQFF
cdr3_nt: TGTGCCAGCAGCTACGGGAGTACCTACAATGAGCAGTTCTTC

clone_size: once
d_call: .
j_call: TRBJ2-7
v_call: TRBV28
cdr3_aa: CASMRQVTYEQYF
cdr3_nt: TGTGCCAGCATGAGACAGGTGACCTACGAGCAGTACTTC

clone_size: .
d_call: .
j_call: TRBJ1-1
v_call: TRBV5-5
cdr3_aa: CASSFSWGGTEAFF
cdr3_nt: TGTGCCAGCAGCTTCAGCTGGGGAGGAACTGAAGCTTTCTTT

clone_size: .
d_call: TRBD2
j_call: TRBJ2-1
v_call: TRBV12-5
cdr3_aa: CASGLVLAGSSANEQFF
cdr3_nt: TGTGCTAGTGGTTTGGTACTAGCGGGATCCTCGGCCAATGAGCAGTTCTTC

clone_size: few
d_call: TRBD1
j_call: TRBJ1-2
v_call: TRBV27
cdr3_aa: CASSFDRVNYGYTF
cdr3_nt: TGTGCCAGCAGTTTCGACAGGGTAAACTATGGCTACACCTTC

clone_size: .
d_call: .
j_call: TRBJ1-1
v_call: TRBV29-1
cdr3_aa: CSVRQFAEAFF
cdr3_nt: TGCAGCGTTCGCCAGTTCGCTGAAGCTTTCTTT

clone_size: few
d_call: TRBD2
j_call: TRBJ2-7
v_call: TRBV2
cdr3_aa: CASMASGRGEQYF
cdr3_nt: TGTGCCAGCATGGCTAGCGGGAGAGGGGAGCAGTACTTC

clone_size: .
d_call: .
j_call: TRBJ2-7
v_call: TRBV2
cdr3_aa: CASREDVYEQYF
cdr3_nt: TGTGCCAGCAGGGAGGACGTATACGAGCAGTACTTC

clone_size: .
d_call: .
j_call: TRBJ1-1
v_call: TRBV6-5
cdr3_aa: CASQGHGLTEAFF
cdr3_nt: TGTGCCAGCCAAGGACACGGCCTGACTGAAGCTTTCTTT

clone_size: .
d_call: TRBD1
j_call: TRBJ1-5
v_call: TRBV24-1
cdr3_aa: CATSEGTGMGSSNQPQHF
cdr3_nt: TGTGCCACCAGTGAGGGGACAGGGATGGGGAGTAGCAATCAGCCCCAGCATTTT

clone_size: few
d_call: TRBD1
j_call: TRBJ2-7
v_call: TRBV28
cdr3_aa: CASSHGQVPYF
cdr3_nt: TGTGCCAGCAGTCATGGACAGGTTCCGTACTTC

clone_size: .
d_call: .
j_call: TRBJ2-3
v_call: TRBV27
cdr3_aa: CASSLSLAPTDTQYF
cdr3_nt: TGTGCCAGCAGTTTATCTCTAGCTCCCACAGATACGCAGTATTTT

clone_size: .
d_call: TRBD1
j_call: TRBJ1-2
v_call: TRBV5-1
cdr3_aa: CASSHGTGAPSYGYTF
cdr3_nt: TGCGCCAGCAGCCACGGGACAGGGGCCCCATCCTATGGCTACACCTTC

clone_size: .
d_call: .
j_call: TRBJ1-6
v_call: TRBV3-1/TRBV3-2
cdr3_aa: CASSRSFYNSPLHF
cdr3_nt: TGTGCCAGCAGCCGTAGTTTCTATAATTCACCCCTCCACTTT

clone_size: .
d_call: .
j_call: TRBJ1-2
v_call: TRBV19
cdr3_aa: CASSLQTNYGYTF
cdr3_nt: TGTGCCAGTAGTTTACAGACTAACTATGGCTACACCTTC

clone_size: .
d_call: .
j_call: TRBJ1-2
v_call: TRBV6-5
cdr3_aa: CASTRAGGVYGYTF
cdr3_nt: TGTGCCAGCACCCGTGCTGGGGGCGTCTATGGCTACACCTTC

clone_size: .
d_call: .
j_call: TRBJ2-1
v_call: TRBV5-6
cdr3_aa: CASSRQGPVHEQFF
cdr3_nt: TGTGCCAGCAGCAGGCAGGGCCCTGTCCATGAGCAGTTCTTC

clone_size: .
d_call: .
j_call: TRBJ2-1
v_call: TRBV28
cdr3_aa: CASSFRETHMYEQFF
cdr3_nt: TGTGCCAGCAGTTTTAGGGAGACACACATGTATGAGCAGTTCTTC

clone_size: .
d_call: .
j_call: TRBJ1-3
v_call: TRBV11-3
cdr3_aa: CASRREQTRSGNTIYF
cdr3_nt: TGTGCCAGCAGGCGGGAGCAGACCCGCTCTGGAAACACCATATATTTT

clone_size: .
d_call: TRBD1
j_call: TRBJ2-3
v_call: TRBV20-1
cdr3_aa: CSASHRQGADTQYF
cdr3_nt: TGCAGTGCTAGTCACCGACAGGGCGCAGATACGCAGTATTTT

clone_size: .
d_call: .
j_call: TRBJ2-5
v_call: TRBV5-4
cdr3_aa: CASSLAGVQETQYF
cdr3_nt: TGTGCCAGCAGCTTGGCAGGGGTCCAAGAGACCCAGTACTTC

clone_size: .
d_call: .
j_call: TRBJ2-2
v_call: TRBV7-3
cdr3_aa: CASSTRSDTGELFF
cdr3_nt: TGTGCCAGCAGCACCCGCAGTGACACCGGGGAGCTGTTTTTT

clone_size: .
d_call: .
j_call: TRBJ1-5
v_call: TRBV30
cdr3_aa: CAWSVGAPKPQHF
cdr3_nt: TGTGCCTGGAGTGTAGGGGCTCCGAAGCCCCAGCATTTT

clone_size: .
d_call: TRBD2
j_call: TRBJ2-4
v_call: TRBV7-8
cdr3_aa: CASSSSPTGGSQGIQYF
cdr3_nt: TGTGCCAGCAGCTCCTCCCCGACCGGCGGGAGCCAGGGCATTCAGTACTTC

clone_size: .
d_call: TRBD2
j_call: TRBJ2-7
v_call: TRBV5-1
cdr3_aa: CASSLLTSGNPRDEQYF
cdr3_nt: TGCGCCAGCAGCTTGTTAACTAGCGGGAACCCGAGGGACGAGCAGTACTTC

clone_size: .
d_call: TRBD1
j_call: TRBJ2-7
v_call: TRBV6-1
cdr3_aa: CASSDPLGQGVTYEQYF
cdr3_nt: TGTGCCAGCAGTGACCCCTTGGGGCAGGGGGTAACCTACGAGCAGTACTTC

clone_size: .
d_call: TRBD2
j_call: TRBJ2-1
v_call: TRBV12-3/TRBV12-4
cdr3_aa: CATSRGGDEQFF
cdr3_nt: TGTGCCACTTCGCGGGGAGGGGATGAGCAGTTCTTC

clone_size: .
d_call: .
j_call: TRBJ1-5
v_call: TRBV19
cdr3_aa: CASSMTEFQPQHF
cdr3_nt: TGTGCCAGTAGTATGACAGAGTTTCAGCCCCAGCATTTT

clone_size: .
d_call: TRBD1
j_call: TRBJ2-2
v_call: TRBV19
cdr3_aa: CASTKGQASTGELFF
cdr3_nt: TGTGCCAGTACAAAAGGACAGGCAAGCACCGGGGAGCTGTTTTTT